This T cell receptor beta chain was profiled in a study of cytotoxic CD8 clonotypes in ibrutinib-treated CLL. Germline V gives CDR1 MNHEY, CDR2 SVGAGI. V lost 7 bases and J 5 bases, leaving 11 bases between the germline ends. This CDR3 comprises 12 residues. A word on this clone: Its specificity is unknown.

General observations from the study: Collection times varied between progressing and sustained-remission patients. Rising at ibrutinib response, clonality subsequently fell back toward baseline at progression.

Repertoires were generated with immunoSEQ multiplex PCR, while TCRdb's copy carries only in-frame clones and drops some. This table holds about 72,000 clones, around 82% found once. This sequence originates from a human donor with chronic lymphocytic leukemia. Sample: PBMCs, taken at disease progression, from a patient treated with ibrutinib. The chain employs TRBV6-5 and TRBJ2-5, with D tentatively TRBD1 (6 bases). The CDR3 DNA is TGTGCCAGCAAACAGGGCGGGGAGACCCAGTACTTC. Translated: CASKQGGETQYF.